The entry below describes one TCR beta chain. Its matching antigen is unknown. Germline V gene lookup returns CDR1 MNHEY and CDR2 SMNVEV (reference sequence). This CDR3 comprises 15 residues. These data come from a study of T cells expressing NK-cell markers. Across the study: HCMV serostatus: seven of eight sequenced donors positive, one negative. Whole-study findings and limits: Six of the donors carried dominant NKG2C+ clonotypes that took up about 1.0-7.5% of their CD8+ T cells.

TCRdb re-called the 5' RACE reads; one entry per CDR3 protein, DNA not given. The sample holds 200,000 to 300,000 distinct CDR3 sequences. Input material: blood T cells: a sorted CD56 or NKG2C T cell subset, CD4+ or CD8+ T cells, or bulk PBMC T cells (not recorded which). This sequence joins TRBV27 and TRBJ1-5; TCRdb returns TRBD1, unconfirmable since there is no DNA. The receptor was isolated from a young man in good health. The CDR3 sequence: CASTKRGQGNQPQHF.